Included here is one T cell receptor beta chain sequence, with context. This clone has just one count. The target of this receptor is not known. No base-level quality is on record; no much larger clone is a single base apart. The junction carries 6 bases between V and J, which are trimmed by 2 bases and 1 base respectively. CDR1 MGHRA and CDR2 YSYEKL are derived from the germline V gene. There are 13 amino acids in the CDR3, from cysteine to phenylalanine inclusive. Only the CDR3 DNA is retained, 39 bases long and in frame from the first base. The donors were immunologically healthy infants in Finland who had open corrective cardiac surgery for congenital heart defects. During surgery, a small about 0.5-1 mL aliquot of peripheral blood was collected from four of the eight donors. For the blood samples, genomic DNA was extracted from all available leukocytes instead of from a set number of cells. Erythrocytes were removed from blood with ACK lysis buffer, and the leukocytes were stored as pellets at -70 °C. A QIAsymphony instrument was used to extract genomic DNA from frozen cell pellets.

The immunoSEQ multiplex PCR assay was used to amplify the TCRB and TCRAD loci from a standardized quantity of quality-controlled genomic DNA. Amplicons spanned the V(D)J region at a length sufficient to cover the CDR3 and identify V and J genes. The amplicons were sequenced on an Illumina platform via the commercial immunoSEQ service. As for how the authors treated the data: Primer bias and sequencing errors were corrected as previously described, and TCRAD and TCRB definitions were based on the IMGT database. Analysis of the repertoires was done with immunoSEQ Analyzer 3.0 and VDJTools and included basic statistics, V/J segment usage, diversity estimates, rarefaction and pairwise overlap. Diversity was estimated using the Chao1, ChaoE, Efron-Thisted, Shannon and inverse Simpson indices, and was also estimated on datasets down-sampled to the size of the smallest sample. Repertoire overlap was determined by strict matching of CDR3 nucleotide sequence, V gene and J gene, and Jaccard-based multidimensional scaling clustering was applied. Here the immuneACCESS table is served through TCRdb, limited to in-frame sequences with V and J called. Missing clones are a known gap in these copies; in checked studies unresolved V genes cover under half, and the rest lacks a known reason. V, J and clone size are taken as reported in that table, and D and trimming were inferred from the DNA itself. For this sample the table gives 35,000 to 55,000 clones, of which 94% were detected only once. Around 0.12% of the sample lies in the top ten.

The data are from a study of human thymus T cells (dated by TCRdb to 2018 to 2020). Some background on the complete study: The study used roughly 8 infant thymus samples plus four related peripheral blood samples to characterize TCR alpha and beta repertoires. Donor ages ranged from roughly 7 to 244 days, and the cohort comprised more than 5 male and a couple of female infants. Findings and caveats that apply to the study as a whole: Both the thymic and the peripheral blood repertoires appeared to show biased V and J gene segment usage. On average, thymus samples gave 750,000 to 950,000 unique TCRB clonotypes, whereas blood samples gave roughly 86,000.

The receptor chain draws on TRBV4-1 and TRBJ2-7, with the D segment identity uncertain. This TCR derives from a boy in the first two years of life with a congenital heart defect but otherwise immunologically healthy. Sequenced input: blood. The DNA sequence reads TGCGCCAGCAGCCAATTGTCGTCCTACGAGCAGTACTTC. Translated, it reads CASSQLSSYEQYF.